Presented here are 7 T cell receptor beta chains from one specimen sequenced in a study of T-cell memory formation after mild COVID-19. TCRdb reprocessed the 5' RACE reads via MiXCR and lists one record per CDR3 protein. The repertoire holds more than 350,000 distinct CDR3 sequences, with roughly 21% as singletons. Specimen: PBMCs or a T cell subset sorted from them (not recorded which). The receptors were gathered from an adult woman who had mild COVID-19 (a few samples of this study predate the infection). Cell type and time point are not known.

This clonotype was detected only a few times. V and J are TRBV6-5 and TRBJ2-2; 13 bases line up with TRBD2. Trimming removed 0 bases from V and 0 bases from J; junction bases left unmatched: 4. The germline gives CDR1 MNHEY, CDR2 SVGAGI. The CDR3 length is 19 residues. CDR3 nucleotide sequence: TGTGCCAGCAGTTACTCGGGGACTAGCGGGATAGCGAACACCGGGGAGCTGTTTTTT. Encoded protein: CASSYSGTSGIANTGELFF.

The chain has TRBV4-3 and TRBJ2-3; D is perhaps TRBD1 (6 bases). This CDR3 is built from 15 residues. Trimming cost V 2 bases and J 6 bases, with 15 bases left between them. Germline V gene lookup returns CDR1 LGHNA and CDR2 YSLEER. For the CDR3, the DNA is TGCGCCAGCAGCCAAAGCACAGGGATACGGGATACGCAGTATTTT. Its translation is CASSQSTGIRDTQYF.

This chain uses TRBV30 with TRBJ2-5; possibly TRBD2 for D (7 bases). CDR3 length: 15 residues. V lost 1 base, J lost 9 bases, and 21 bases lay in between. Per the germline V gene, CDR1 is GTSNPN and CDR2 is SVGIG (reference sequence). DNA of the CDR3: TGTGCCTGGAGTGCTTTTGGGGGGGCGGCGAGCTCCCAGTACTTC. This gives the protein CAWSAFGGAASSQYF.

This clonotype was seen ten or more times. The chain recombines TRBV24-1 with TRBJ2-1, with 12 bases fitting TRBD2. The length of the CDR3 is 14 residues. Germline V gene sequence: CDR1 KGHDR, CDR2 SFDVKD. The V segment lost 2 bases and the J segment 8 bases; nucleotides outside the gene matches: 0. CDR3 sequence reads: CATSDWTSGDEQFF. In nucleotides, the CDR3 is TGTGCCACCAGTGATTGGACTAGCGGGGATGAGCAGTTCTTC.

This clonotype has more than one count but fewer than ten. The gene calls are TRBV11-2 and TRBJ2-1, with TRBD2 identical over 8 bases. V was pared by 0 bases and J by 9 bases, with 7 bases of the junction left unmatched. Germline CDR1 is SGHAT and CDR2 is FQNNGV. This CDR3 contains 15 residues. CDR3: CASSLEASGWGEQFF. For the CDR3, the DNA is TGTGCCAGCAGCTTAGAGGCTAGCGGGTGGGGTGAGCAGTTCTTC.

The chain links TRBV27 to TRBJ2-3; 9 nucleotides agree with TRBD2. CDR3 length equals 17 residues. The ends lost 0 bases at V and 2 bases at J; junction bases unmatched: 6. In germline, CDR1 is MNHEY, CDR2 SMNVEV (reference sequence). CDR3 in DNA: TGTGCCAGCAGTTTATCTGTTAGCGGGAGCTACACAGATACGCAGTATTTT. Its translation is CASSLSVSGSYTDTQYF.

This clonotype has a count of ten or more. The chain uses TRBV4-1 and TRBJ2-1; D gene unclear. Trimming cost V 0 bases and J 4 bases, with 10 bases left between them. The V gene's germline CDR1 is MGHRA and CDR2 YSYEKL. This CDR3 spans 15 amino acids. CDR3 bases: TGCGCCAGCAGCCAAGAGGGAAGGAATTACAATGAGCAGTTCTTC. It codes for CASSQEGRNYNEQFF.